This T cell receptor beta chain was sequenced for a study of shared clonotypes between healthy human individuals. In the sorted-subset replicate PCRs, 200 ng DNA, tens of thousands of T cell genomes, was used. Original handling: Junction-only sequences without quality scores came from ImmunoSEQ, so filtering differed. Generated by immunoSEQ multiplex PCR, the TCRdb table keeps only in-frame clones and is missing some. That table furnishes V, J and clone size, whereas the DNA furnished D and trimming. The sample lists around 700,000 clones, roughly 72% seen once, with around 2% in the top ten. All participating donors were Caucasian adults from Nashville, Tennessee. From CD4+ cells came CD45RA+ naive and CD45RA-negative memory subsets. The CDR3 totals 15 residues. Trimming removed 7 bases from V and 2 bases from J, with 18 bases in between. The germline V gene encodes CDR1 MDHEN and CDR2 SYDVKM.

The chain links TRBV28 to TRBJ2-7; D perhaps matches TRBD2 (6 bases). The sequencing sample was made of memory CD4+ T cells sorted from blood. Subset specified: CD45RA-negative fraction. The sequence was obtained from a woman in her 30s in good health. CDR3 sequence (DNA): TGTGCCAGCAAGACCTCCGGGACTGGGGCCTACGAGCAGTACTTC. Translating gives CASKTSGTGAYEQYF.